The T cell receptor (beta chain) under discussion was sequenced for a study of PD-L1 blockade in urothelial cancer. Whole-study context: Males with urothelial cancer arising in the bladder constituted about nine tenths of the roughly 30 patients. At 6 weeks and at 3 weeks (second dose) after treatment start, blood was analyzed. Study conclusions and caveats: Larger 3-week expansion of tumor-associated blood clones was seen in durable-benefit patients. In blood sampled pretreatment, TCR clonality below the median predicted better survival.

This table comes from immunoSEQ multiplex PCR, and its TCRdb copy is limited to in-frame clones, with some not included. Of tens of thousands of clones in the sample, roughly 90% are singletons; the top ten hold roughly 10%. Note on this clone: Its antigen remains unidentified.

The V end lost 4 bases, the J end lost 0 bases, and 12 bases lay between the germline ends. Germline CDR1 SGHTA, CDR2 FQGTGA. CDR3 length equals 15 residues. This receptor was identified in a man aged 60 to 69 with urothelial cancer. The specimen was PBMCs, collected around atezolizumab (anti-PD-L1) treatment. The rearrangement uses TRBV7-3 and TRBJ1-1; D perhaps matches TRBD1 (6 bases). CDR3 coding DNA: TGTGCCAGCAGCTCCACAGGGTACATGAACACTGAAGCTTTCTTT. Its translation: CASSSTGYMNTEAFF.